This TCR beta chain appears in the sequencing data of a study of T cell responses to AZD1222 COVID-19 vaccine. CDR3 length equals 13 residues. V lost 5 bases to trimming and J lost 5 bases, with 10 bases between them. Germline V CDR1 and CDR2: MNHEY, SVGAGI. TCRdb keeps only in-frame clones here, not all; method: immunoSEQ multiplex PCR. The data contain approximately 150,000 clones, roughly 92% of them singletons. The analysis combined second doses at about 4 or about 12 weeks. This chain links TRBV6-5 with TRBJ1-5; maybe TRBD1 (5 bases). The sequenced sample was peripheral blood, obtained 28 days after the second AZD1222 dose. The sequence was obtained from an adult who received the AZD1222 COVID-19 vaccine. CDR3 region: CASSPSRDQPQHF. In DNA form, the CDR3 reads TGTGCCAGCAGTCCCTCCAGGGATCAGCCCCAGCATTTT.